The clone carrying this T cell receptor (beta chain) was observed a few times. Its antigen is still unknown. From the 5' RACE reads, TCRdb called clonotypes with MiXCR, one entry per CDR3 protein. The sample has a few hundred thousand distinct CDR3 sequences, 15% to 20% seen once. These data originate in a study of CD8 T cells in ankylosing spondylitis. The CDR3 covers 15 residues. Trimming took 0 bases from V and 5 from J, leaving 14 bases between them. Per germline, CDR1 LNHNV and CDR2 YYDKDF (reference sequence). Study-wide points: Significantly higher representation of disease-linked clones was reported for matched ankylosing spondylitis synovial fluid.

The sequenced sample was blood, either unsorted or a sorted T cell fraction (not recorded which). This rearrangement joins TRBV15 to TRBJ2-7; TRBD2 might be the D (5 bases). The clonotype comes from a male donor with ankylosing spondylitis or in good health (not recorded which). This CDR3 reads CATSRDTLAGNEQYF. The CDR3 DNA follows: TGTGCCACCAGCAGAGATACTCTAGCAGGTAACGAGCAGTACTTC.